This record concerns one T cell receptor beta chain sequence. This receptor's antigen is unknown. A read error may be the cause here, since a much bigger clone is one base away. The record originates from a study of blood T cells in healthy people across ages (dated by TCRdb to between 2014 and 2016). About the study as a whole: Template switching captured roughly one uniquely barcoded TCR beta cDNA molecule per two T cells in model experiments. Age-related changes in TCR beta repertoire diversity were measured in the study by deep sequencing normalized with unique cDNA molecular identifiers. Four age groups were formed from the donors: young (average roughly 15 years), middle-aged (around 40), aged (62) and long-lived (about 75). To avoid experimental bias, donors of different ages were randomly spread across the sequencing lanes. Using the same blood draw, the study looked at two additional independent replicas of 1 million unique cDNA reads for two donors, one aged 18 to 30 and the other aged 80 or older. The full study reports these points: Compared with the aged group, more naive CD4+ T cells, fewer expanded clones and increased TCR diversity were shown by the long-lived group, suggesting age selection. Conclusive comparison of naive and antigen-experienced compartments was prevented by the profiling of bulk unsorted PBMCs. A strong correlation was found between observed TCR beta diversity and the percentage of naive T cells measured by flow cytometry. Because the CMV infection status of the donors was unknown, age-related changes in expanded clonotypes may potentially have been confounded. Total diversity estimates from one million sequenced T cells were considered lower bounds and underestimates. Observed TCR beta diversity per million T cells fell roughly linearly with age, and a significant reduction was already apparent by age around 40.

Libraries were made using 5' RACE. The sequencing machine was an Illumina HiSeq 2500. The second PCR ran for roughly 7 to 11 cycles and used a J-beta primer mix along with a sample-barcoded 5' primer. Each TCR beta cDNA molecule received a unique molecular identifier from a template-switch 5' adaptor carrying 12 random nucleotides. At least 3 million CDR3-containing paired-end reads were obtained from each sample. The Mint cDNA synthesis kit, primed by a TRBC-specific oligonucleotide, was used to synthesize first-strand cDNA from all RNA. After uracil-DNA glycosylase treatment, a first 18-cycle PCR used universal primers M1SS and BC2_uni_R on all cDNA. Under the source paper's analysis protocol: Each sample was normalized by randomly selecting 1 million high-quality reads, each carrying a distinct molecular identifier. Reads sharing molecular identifiers were discarded rather than binned into consensus sequences. CDR3 identification, clonotype clustering and error correction used MiTCR with a Q25 quality threshold and the strictest error-elimination algorithm. A nonparametric unseen species model with Euler transformation was used to estimate lower-bound total TCR beta diversity. TCRdb ran its own pipeline on the public reads, namely fastp trimming at Q25 and MiXCR clone calling, and kept in-frame beta chains. Every CDR3 protein is listed once, alongside the most common genes and DNA of its rows. Clone size and V and J calls follow TCRdb, not the original study. This sample is represented by 890,000 or so distinct CDR3 sequences; 62% of them were singletons. The top ten clones comprise 28% of the sample.

The donors were roughly 40 Caucasian individuals from Russia, aged roughly 6 to 100 years, who were systemically healthy. Each donor gave approximately 9.3 milliliters of peripheral blood, collected into EDTA-treated Vacutainer tubes. PBMCs were isolated by Ficoll-Paque density-gradient centrifugation, with at least 6.5 million obtained per sample. Total RNA, at least 5 micrograms per sample, was extracted from PBMCs with Trizol reagent. For every donor, an aliquot of PBMCs went through flow cytometry to measure the percentages of naive CD45RAhigh/CD27high T cells. The V and J ends are trimmed by 4 bases and 8 bases, leaving 21 bases between them. The CDR3 goes from the cysteine to the phenylalanine over 15 residues. Only the CDR3 region is kept as DNA, spanning 45 bases read in frame from base 1. The germline V gene encodes CDR1 SGHDT and CDR2 YYEEEE.

This receptor was identified in a man under 40 in good health. The chain links TRBV5-6 with TRBJ1-2; there is no confident call for the D gene. Source material: blood. The sequenced DNA: TGTGCCAGCAGCCCGACGCCGTTCCTTCCTACCGGCTACACCTTC. This sequence encodes CASSPTPFLPTGYTF.